Presented here are 19 T cell receptor beta chains from one specimen sequenced in a study of cytomegalovirus exposure and HLA in healthy donors. Primers: 60 Vbeta forward and 13 Jbeta reverse. TCRdb's copy holds only in-frame clones and misses some; the assay was immunoSEQ multiplex PCR. The sample includes about 130,000 clones, 65% to 80% of them seen just once. The sequencing sample was made of PBMCs. The receptors were gathered from a woman aged 40 to 50 in good health and CMV-seronegative.

The chain couples TRBV6-4 to TRBJ2-2; 12 nucleotides match TRBD2. The trim removed 4 bases at V and 8 bases at J, leaving 2 bases unmatched. The CDR3 is 14 residues long. Germline CDR1 reads MRHNA; CDR2 reads SNTAGT. CDR3 in amino acids: CASSGLAGVGELFF. The CDR3, as DNA: TGTGCCAGCAGTGGACTAGCGGGAGTAGGGGAGCTGTTTTTT.

The chain employs TRBV27 and TRBJ2-3, with 9 bases aligning to TRBD2. The germline V gene has CDR1 MNHEY and CDR2 SMNVEV (reference sequence). J gave up 2 bases and V 0 bases, and 6 bases lay outside the gene matches. The CDR3 totals 17 residues. The CDR3 bases are TGTGCCAGCAGTTTATCGATCCTAGCGGGGTACACAGATACGCAGTATTTT. It codes for CASSLSILAGYTDTQYF.

This chain uses TRBV10-1 with TRBJ2-6; 8 bases fit TRBD1. CDR3 length: 17 residues. The V segment lost 5 bases and the J segment 2 bases; nucleotides outside the gene matches: 8. The germline V gene has CDR1 WNHNN and CDR2 SYGVQD (reference sequence). CDR3 amino acids: CASSPGQVMTGANVLTF. CDR3 in DNA: TGCGCCAGCAGTCCGGGACAGGTGATGACTGGGGCCAACGTCCTGACTTTC.

This clone was observed a handful of times. The rearrangement uses TRBV18 and TRBJ1-6, with D hard to call. Trimming left V 2 bases short and J 13 bases short, with 12 bases between. The germline V gene has CDR1 KGHSH and CDR2 LQKENI. The CDR3 is 13 residues long. The CDR3 DNA reads as TGTGCCAGCTCACCAGGAGGTGTGGTTCCCCTCCACTTT. It translates to CASSPGGVVPLHF.

This clone was detected a few times. The rearrangement joins TRBV6-1 to TRBJ2-1; D remains unclear. Per germline, CDR1 MNHNS and CDR2 SASEGT. V lost 2 bases to trimming and J lost 12 bases, with 20 bases between them. The CDR3 consists of 15 residues. The CDR3 protein is CASSELEQYNDGQFF. DNA of the CDR3: TGTGCCAGCAGTGAACTCGAACAGTACAATGATGGGCAGTTCTTC.

The genes are TRBV19 and TRBJ1-1; 7 nucleotides line up with TRBD1. V lost 4 bases to trimming and J lost 5 bases; unmatched junction nucleotides: 7. The CDR3 contains 14 residues. In germline, CDR1 is LNHDA, CDR2 SQIVND (reference sequence). This CDR3 is CASSTRQGLTEAFF. Here the CDR3 DNA reads TGTGCCAGTAGTACTAGACAGGGATTGACTGAAGCTTTCTTT.

In this sample, this clone turned up a few times. This chain joins TRBV27 and TRBJ1-6; TRBD1 aligns across 9 bases. The CDR3 extends over 15 amino acids. V lost 4 bases, J lost 6 bases, and 4 bases stayed unmatched. From germline, CDR1 is MNHEY and CDR2 SMNVEV (reference sequence). The CDR3 reads CASSSRQGGNSPLHF. The CDR3, as DNA: TGTGCCAGCAGTTCCCGACAGGGGGGTAATTCACCCCTCCACTTT.

The chain joins TRBV2 to TRBJ2-1, with D unclear. The V gene lost 6 bases and the J gene lost 6 bases, with 15 bases spanning the gap. The CDR3 sequence is 14 residues long. Germline V lookup: CDR1 SNHLY, CDR2 FYNNEI. The CDR3, as DNA: TGTGCCAGCAGCCCATTTGCCTCTAGCAATGAGCAGTTCTTC. It is translated as CASSPFASSNEQFF. The full variable domain, with the rest looked up from reference TRBV2 and TRBJ2-1, is EPEVTQTPSHQVTQMGQEVILRCVPISNHLYFYWYRQILGQKVEFLVSFYNNEISEKSEIFDDQFSVERPDGSNFTLKIRSTKLEDSAMYFCASSPFASSNEQFFGPGTRLTVL.

The chain combines TRBV14 with TRBJ2-5, with 11 bases fitting TRBD1. The DNA end favors TRBJ2-7, so the J call may be wrong. Germline V CDR1 and CDR2: SGHDN, FVKESK. This CDR3 has 15 residues. CDR3 DNA: TGTGCCAGCAGCCATGGGACAGGGGGAACCTACGAGCAGTACTTC. As protein: CASSHGTGGTYEQYF.

The V and J genes are TRBV2 and TRBJ1-1; perhaps TRBD1 as D (6 bases). The CDR3 totals 15 residues. Trimming removed 4 bases from V and 4 bases from J, with 16 bases in between. The germline CDR1 and CDR2 sequences are SNHLY and FYNNEI. CDR3 protein: CASSVLRVGATEAFF. CDR3 nucleotides: TGTGCCAGCAGTGTCCTGCGGGTGGGGGCCACTGAAGCTTTCTTT.

This clone was observed once. The V and J genes are TRBV6-1 and TRBJ1-5; TRBD1 aligns across 8 bases. CDR1 and CDR2 (germline): MNHNS, SASEGT. V dropped 4 bases and J dropped 5; count of bases not matched to a gene: 7. The CDR3 contains 15 residues. In DNA, the CDR3 is TGTGCCAGCAGTGGACCCGGACAGGGTTATCAGCCCCAGCATTTT. Protein: CASSGPGQGYQPQHF.

V gene TRBV27 combines with J gene TRBJ1-6; TRBD1 is a possible D gene (5 bases). Per the germline V gene, CDR1 is MNHEY and CDR2 is SMNVEV (reference sequence). Trimming left V 7 bases short and J 2 bases short, with 9 bases between. This CDR3 is 14 amino acids long. CDR3 nucleotide sequence: TGTGCCAGCAAAGGGGCAGCCTATAATTCACCCCTCCACTTT. This encodes CASKGAAYNSPLHF.

The V and J genes are TRBV6-4 and TRBJ2-2; 10 bases agree with TRBD2. The CDR3 has 15 amino acids. The germline V gene has CDR1 MRHNA and CDR2 SNTAGT. V lost 6 bases, J lost 6 bases, and 7 bases stayed unmatched. The CDR3 loop is CASRTLAGVAGELFF. CDR3 in DNA: TGTGCCAGCAGAACTCTAGCGGGAGTGGCCGGGGAGCTGTTTTTT.

V and J are TRBV2 and TRBJ1-1, with unresolved D. V was pared by 6 bases and J by 5 bases, with 10 bases between. This CDR3 region has 12 residues. Per the germline V gene, CDR1 is SNHLY and CDR2 is FYNNEI. The CDR3 region has the DNA TGTGCCAGCAGGGGAGGTAAGACTGAAGCTTTCTTT. Translated: CASRGGKTEAFF.

The J gene is TRBJ2-1, the V gene TRBV7-2; the D gene is possibly TRBD2 (6 bases). Germline V gives CDR1 SGHTA, CDR2 FQGNSA. The CDR3 is made up of 16 amino acids. The germline V and J ends were trimmed by 5 bases and 8 bases, with 22 bases remaining between them. CDR3 loop: CASSRGFSGQGDEQFF. Written as DNA, the CDR3 is TGTGCCAGCAGCCGCGGTTTTAGCGGTCAAGGGGATGAGCAGTTCTTC.

The rearrangement joins TRBV2 to TRBJ2-3; 8 positions agree with TRBD1. There are 13 residues in the CDR3. The V segment lost 6 bases and the J segment 10 bases; nucleotides outside the gene matches: 9. Germline-derived CDR1 and CDR2 are SNHLY and FYNNEI. CDR3 bases: TGTGCCAGCAGGGCTGCACAGGGGGACGCGCAGTATTTT. It codes for CASRAAQGDAQYF.

The V and J genes are TRBV19 and TRBJ2-2; 10 positions agree with TRBD2. The V gene end was trimmed by 4 bases and the J gene end by 6 bases; junction bases not matched to a gene: 5. The CDR3 has 15 amino acids. Germline values: CDR1 LNHDA, CDR2 SQIVND (reference sequence). CDR3 in amino acids: CASSTVLAGAGELFF. The CDR3 coding sequence is TGTGCCAGTAGTACCGTCCTAGCGGGAGCCGGGGAGCTGTTTTTT.

This chain uses TRBV30 with TRBJ1-2; 8 nucleotides match TRBD1. The CDR3 has 16 amino acids. Per the germline V gene, CDR1 is GTSNPN and CDR2 is SVGIG (reference sequence). J was trimmed by 0 bases and V by 2 bases; bases with no gene match: 8. The CDR3 nucleotides read TGTGCCTGGAGTAAGGCAGGGGGCGCACCTAACTATGGCTACACCTTC. This encodes CAWSKAGGAPNYGYTF.

V usage is TRBV4-2 and J usage is TRBJ1-5; 7 bases line up with TRBD1. V was clipped by 3 bases and J by 4 bases; unmatched bases: 6. The CDR3 extends over 15 amino acids. Germline-derived CDR1 and CDR2 are LGHNA and YNFKEQ. CDR3: CASSQTRDSNQPQHF. The CDR3 region has the DNA TGTGCCAGCAGCCAGACCCGGGACAGTAATCAGCCCCAGCATTTT.